This T cell receptor beta chain originates from a study of blood T cell repertoires in COVID-19. On the study more broadly: Sites across the United States, Italy and Spain contributed samples from acute and convalescent COVID-19.

Only one count was recorded for this clone. After removal of 2 bases from V and 7 bases from J, the junction contained 7 bases not matched to a gene. The CDR3 extends over 15 amino acids. From germline, CDR1 is SGHDT and CDR2 YYEEEE. Under the authors' procedure: Nucleated cell number was recorded as an estimate derived from reference gene primer amplification. The method was immunoSEQ multiplex PCR; TCRdb's version includes in-frame clones alone and lacks a portion of them. For V, J and clone size, that table is used; D and trimming come from the DNA. The table records 30,000 to 40,000 clones, more than 85% of them present only once.

This clonotype originated in a woman aged 80 or older with acute or convalescent COVID-19. The sample was peripheral blood. The chain has TRBV5-6 and TRBJ2-7; 12 bases fit TRBD1. As DNA, the CDR3 is TGTGCCAGCAGCTTCCCGGGACAGGGGGCGGTGGAGCAGTACTTC. Its translation is CASSFPGQGAVEQYF.